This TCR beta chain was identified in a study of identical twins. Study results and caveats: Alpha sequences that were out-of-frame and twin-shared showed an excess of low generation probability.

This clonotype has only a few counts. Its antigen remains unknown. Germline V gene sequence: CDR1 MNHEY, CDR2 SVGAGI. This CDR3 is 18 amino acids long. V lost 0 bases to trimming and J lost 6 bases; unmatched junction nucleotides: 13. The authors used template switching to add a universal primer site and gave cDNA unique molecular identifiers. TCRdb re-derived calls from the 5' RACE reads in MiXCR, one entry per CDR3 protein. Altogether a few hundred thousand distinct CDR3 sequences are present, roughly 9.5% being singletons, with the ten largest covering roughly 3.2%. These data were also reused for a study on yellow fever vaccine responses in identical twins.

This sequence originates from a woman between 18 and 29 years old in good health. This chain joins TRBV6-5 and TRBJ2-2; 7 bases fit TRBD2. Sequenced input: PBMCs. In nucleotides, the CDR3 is TGTGCCAGCAGTTACTCGAGTGGCGGGGGTAGATTCGCCGGGGAGCTGTTTTTT. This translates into CASSYSSGGGRFAGELFF.